Listed below are T cell receptor beta chains from one sample, sequenced in a study of blood T cell repertoires in COVID-19. Sequenced by immunoSEQ multiplex PCR; TCRdb stores in-frame clones only, minus some. This table holds nearly 200,000 clones, about 90% found once. The sample consisted of peripheral blood. These receptors came from a woman between 65 and 79 years old with acute or convalescent COVID-19. Both conserved end residues are part of each CDR3. A D gene is named only where the DNA matches it firmly. Not every row has a clone size; where given, it reads once, few, many or a size class.

TRBJ2-1,NA,TRBD2,TRBV7-6,TGTGCCAGCAGCCGCCGACTAGCGGGAATGGATGAGCAGTTCTTC,CASSRRLAGMDEQFF
TRBJ1-5,NA,NA,TRBV11-1,TGTGCCAGCAGCCCCCAGGCAGGCAGCGGGCCCCAGCATTTT,CASSPQAGSGPQHF
TRBJ2-7,NA,TRBD2,TRBV6-1,TGTGCCAGCAGTGAGGGCGGGGGGCCTTCTCACGAGCAGTACTTC,CASSEGGGPSHEQYF
TRBJ2-5,few,NA,TRBV14,TGTGCCAGCAGTCCAAGATCAGGGACAACGTACCAAGAGACCCAGTACTTC,CASSPRSGTTYQETQYF
TRBJ2-3,NA,NA,TRBV11-3,TGTGCCAGCAGCTTTGAGGTTGGGGATACGCAGTATTTT,CASSFEVGDTQYF
TRBJ2-7,NA,NA,TRBV3-1/TRBV3-2,TGTGCCAGCAGCCCCCGGGGATGGAGGGCTGGCGAGCAGTACTTC,CASSPRGWRAGEQYF
TRBJ1-1,NA,NA,TRBV28,TGTGCCAGCAGTTTCCCTATCACTGAAGCTTTCTTT,CASSFPITEAFF
TRBJ2-2,NA,NA,TRBV24-1,TGTGCCACCAGTCGAGCGGTCGTTGCGAACACCGGGGAGCTGTTTTTT,CATSRAVVANTGELFF
TRBJ1-2,NA,NA,TRBV3-1/TRBV3-2,TGTGCCAGCAGCCAAGACCGACAGGCTAACTATGGCTACACCTTC,CASSQDRQANYGYTF
TRBJ1-1,NA,TRBD1,TRBV18,TGTGCCAGCTCACTTGATACAGGGGGGAACACTGAAGCTTTCTTT,CASSLDTGGNTEAFF
TRBJ1-3,NA,TRBD1,TRBV4-1,TGCGCCAGCAGCCTCGGCCCCCCGGGACAGGGGTCTGGAAACACCATATATTTT,CASSLGPPGQGSGNTIYF
TRBJ2-6,NA,NA,TRBV19,TGTGCCAGTACCCCAAGTCCGGGAACCTCTGGGGCCAACGTCCTGACTTTC,CASTPSPGTSGANVLTF
TRBJ1-6,once,NA,TRBV5-4,TGTGCCAGCAGACCCACGGGGGAAGTTAATTCACCCCTCCACTTT,CASRPTGEVNSPLHF
TRBJ2-3,NA,NA,TRBV10-1,TGCGCCAGCAGTGTCTCGACTAGAGGCACAGATACGCAGTATTTT,CASSVSTRGTDTQYF
TRBJ2-1,NA,NA,TRBV7-9,TGTGCCAGCAGCTTGGAGGCGGGCAATGAGCAGTTCTTC,CASSLEAGNEQFF
TRBJ1-2,NA,NA,TRBV3-1/TRBV3-2,TGTGCCAGCAGCCAAGATAGGAACAGGGATCTCTATGGCTACACCTTC,CASSQDRNRDLYGYTF
TRBJ2-2,NA,NA,TRBV2,TGTGCCAGCAGTACCGGGGTAGACATCGGGGAGCTGTTTTTT,CASSTGVDIGELFF
TRBJ2-1,few,TRBD1,TRBV15,TGTGCCACCAGCAGAGATCGACAGGGCAGGAGGTACAATGAGCAGTTCTTC,CATSRDRQGRRYNEQFF
TRBJ2-2,NA,NA,TRBV5-1,TGCGCCAGCAGCTTTTCGGAGACCGGGGAGCTGTTTTTT,CASSFSETGELFF
TRBJ1-5,few,NA,TRBV3-1/TRBV3-2,TGTGCCAGCAGCCTCGGACAGTCGGGTGATCAGCCCCAGCATTTT,CASSLGQSGDQPQHF
TRBJ1-5,NA,NA,TRBV5-6,TGTGCCAGCAGCCCGTGGAGAGGTCGTTGGAAGTCTTTT,CASSPWRGRWKSF
TRBJ1-2,NA,NA,TRBV3-1/TRBV3-2,TGTGCCAGCAGCTCGCCCGGGGGGGTTTGGGGCTACACCTTC,CASSSPGGVWGYTF
TRBJ1-1,few,TRBD1,TRBV5-4,TGTGCCAGCAGCTTGGCCAGGGGGCGGCGGGCTTTCTTT,CASSLARGRRAFF
TRBJ1-3,NA,NA,TRBV12-3/TRBV12-4,TGTGCCAGCAGTTTTAATGGAAACACCATATATTTT,CASSFNGNTIYF
TRBJ1-1,few,TRBD1,TRBV9,TGTGCCAGCAGCGTAGTTCCAGGGGGGAACACTGAAGCTTTCTTT,CASSVVPGGNTEAFF
TRBJ2-7,NA,TRBD1,TRBV27,TGTGCCAGCCGACAGGGGCCCTCCTACGAGCAGTACTTC,CASRQGPSYEQYF
TRBJ2-3,NA,NA,TRBV6-1,TGTGCCAGCAGTGATCTATCTGCAGATACGCAGTATTTT,CASSDLSADTQYF
TRBJ1-6,NA,NA,TRBV5-4,TGTGCCAGCAGCTTGGGTAGCGTTAATTCACCCCTCCACTTT,CASSLGSVNSPLHF
TRBJ1-2,NA,NA,TRBV20-1,TGCAGTGCTAGATATGATGGCTACACCTTC,CSARYDGYTF
TRBJ1-6,few,NA,TRBV10-2,TGCGCCAGCAGTGATTTAGGGGAAAGTTCACCCCTCCACTTT,CASSDLGESSPLHF
TRBJ2-7,NA,NA,TRBV2,TGTGCCAGCATATCGGGGGTCCCCAACGAGCAGTACTTC,CASISGVPNEQYF
TRBJ2-6,NA,NA,TRBV9,TGTGCCAGCAACCCGGGGTCCGGGGCCAACGTCCTGACTTTC,CASNPGSGANVLTF
TRBJ2-7,NA,NA,TRBV11-2,TGTGCCAGCAGCTTATCTACGGGTTACGAGCAGTACTTC,CASSLSTGYEQYF
TRBJ1-4,NA,NA,TRBV12-3/TRBV12-4,TGTGCCAGCAGTTTAAGAGAGCGAAAACTGTTTTTT,CASSLRERKLFF
TRBJ1-3,once,NA,TRBV7-9,TGTGCCAGCAGCTTAGTAGGAAACACCATATATTTT,CASSLVGNTIYF
TRBJ2-2,once,NA,TRBV6-2/TRBV6-3,TGTGCCAGCAGTTACGGGGCCGGCGGGGAGCTGTTTTTT,CASSYGAGGELFF
TRBJ2-2,NA,TRBD2,TRBV6-2/TRBV6-3,TGTGCCAGCAGTTACTGGTCTAGCGGGAGTTCCGGGGAGCTGTTTTTT,CASSYWSSGSSGELFF
TRBJ1-2,few,NA,TRBV4-2,TGTGCCAGCAGCCAAGTTGGGCAGGACTATGGCTACACCTTC,CASSQVGQDYGYTF
TRBJ1-5,NA,TRBD1,TRBV19,TGTGCCAGTAGTTTAAGACAGGGGGCCCGACAGCCCCAGCATTTT,CASSLRQGARQPQHF
TRBJ1-2,NA,NA,TRBV11-3,TGTGCCAGCAGCTTAGGCGTTGGGGGCCATGGCTACACCTTC,CASSLGVGGHGYTF
TRBJ1-4,NA,TRBD1,TRBV4-1,TGCGCCAGCAGCCAGAGTCCAATGGGACAGTACTCAACTAATGAAAAACTGTTTTTT,CASSQSPMGQYSTNEKLFF
TRBJ1-1,NA,NA,TRBV7-9,TGTGCCAGCAGCCCGTCCGGGTCGAACACTGAAGCTTTCTTT,CASSPSGSNTEAFF
TRBJ1-2,NA,NA,TRBV2,TGTGCCAGCAGTGAAGGGACAGCACAGGTCGGCTACACCTTC,CASSEGTAQVGYTF
TRBJ2-5,NA,TRBD2,TRBV6-5,TGTGCCAGCAGTTACTCGCGTTTGGGAGGGGAGACCCAGTACTTC,CASSYSRLGGETQYF
TRBJ2-5,NA,NA,TRBV7-9,TGTGCCAGCAGTAGGGACTTAGAAGAGACCCAGTACTTC,CASSRDLEETQYF
TRBJ1-5,NA,NA,TRBV6-2/TRBV6-3,TGTGCCAGCAGTTACTCGGGCAGGGGTGGCAATCAGCCCCAGCATTTT,CASSYSGRGGNQPQHF
TRBJ1-1,NA,TRBD1,TRBV11-3,TGTGCCAGCAGCTTCACAGGGGCCGAAGCTTTCTTT,CASSFTGAEAFF
TRBJ2-2,NA,TRBD2,TRBV10-3,TGTGCCATCAGCGCCGGGGGGGCGATGAACACCGGGGAGCTGTTTTTT,CAISAGGAMNTGELFF
TRBJ2-1,few,NA,TRBV6-2/TRBV6-3,TGTGCCAGCAGTTACTCGACAGGCAACTCCTACAATGAGCAGTTCTTC,CASSYSTGNSYNEQFF
TRBJ2-7,NA,TRBD2,TRBV5-1,TGCGCCAGCAGACCGAGGACTAGCGGGACCTCCTACGAGCAGTACTTC,CASRPRTSGTSYEQYF
TRBJ2-7,NA,TRBD2,TRBV2,TGTGCCAGCAGGCTAGCGGGGTACGAGCAGTACTTC,CASRLAGYEQYF